The 29 T cell receptor beta chains presented below share a single source sample, sequenced in a study of cytomegalovirus exposure and HLA in healthy donors. Both 60 Vbeta primers and 13 Jbeta primers went into the PCR. The assay was immunoSEQ multiplex PCR, and TCRdb's table has in-frame clones only and misses some. The sample consists of about 140,000 clones, almost 85% of them appearing once. The sample comprised PBMCs. The source of these receptors is a woman aged 55-69 years in good health and CMV-seropositive.

V is TRBV4-3 and J is TRBJ2-4, with D tentatively TRBD2 (5 bases). V was shortened by 0 bases and J by 0 bases, with 9 bases between the two germline ends. This CDR3 contains 16 residues. The germline V gene has CDR1 LGHNA and CDR2 YSLEER. CDR3 sequence reads: CASSQEIGGAKNIQYF. CDR3 nucleotides: TGCGCCAGCAGCCAAGAAATTGGAGGAGCCAAAAACATTCAGTACTTC.

Here the CDR3 DNA reads TGCGCCAGCAGCTTGGCCTCGGATAGCGGCACCGGGGAGCTGTTTTTT. This translates into CASSLASDSGTGELFF. The V call is TRBV5-1, the J call TRBJ2-2, with D perhaps TRBD2 (6 bases). The V gene lost 0 bases and the J gene lost 4 bases, with 13 bases spanning the gap. CDR1 and CDR2 (germline): SGHRS, YFSETQ. The CDR3 length is 16 residues.

CDR3 sequence reads: CASSRPGGGYTF. The CDR3 coding sequence is TGTGCCAGCAGTAGGCCAGGGGGTGGCTACACCTTC. The chain uses TRBV6-5 and TRBJ1-2; 7 bases line up with TRBD1. V gave up 5 bases and J gave up 7 bases; unmatched junction bases: 4. The CDR3 runs to 12 residues. In germline, CDR1 is MNHEY, CDR2 SVGAGI.

CDR3 sequence (DNA): TGTGCCAGCAGCTTGAGGACTAGCGTAAAAGAGACCCAGTACTTC. Its translation: CASSLRTSVKETQYF. The chain uses TRBV5-4 and TRBJ2-5; 9 bases line up with TRBD2. V shed 1 base, J shed 3 bases, and the junction held 4 bases outside the gene matches. Looked up from germline, CDR1 is SGHNT and CDR2 is YYREEE (reference sequence). The CDR3 is 15 amino acids. The whole variable domain, remainder taken from reference TRBV5-4 and TRBJ2-5, is ETGVTQSPTHLIKTRGQQVTLRCSSQSGHNTVSWYQQALGQGPQFIFQYYREEENGRGNFPPRFSGLQFPNYSSELNVNALELDDSALYLCASSLRTSVKETQYFGPGTRLLVL.

The V gene is TRBV5-1, the J gene TRBJ2-3; 12 bases are a match to TRBD2. Germline-derived CDR1 and CDR2 are SGHRS and YFSETQ. The CDR3 loop spans 15 amino acids. Trimming removed 4 bases from V and 7 bases from J; junction bases left unmatched: 7. The CDR3 DNA follows: TGCGCCAGCAGCGAGCTAGCGGGAGGGCCAAATACGCAGTATTTT. Its protein product is CASSELAGGPNTQYF.

This chain joins TRBV11-3 and TRBJ2-3; no firm D call. Looked up from germline, CDR1 is SGHNT and CDR2 is YENEEA. This CDR3 region has 15 residues. V was pared by 1 base and J by 2 bases, with 10 bases between. This CDR3 is CASSLGGGLTDTQYF. DNA of the CDR3: TGTGCCAGCAGCTTAGGTGGCGGTCTCACAGATACGCAGTATTTT.

This rearrangement joins TRBV9 to TRBJ1-1, with 8 bases identical to TRBD1. This CDR3 is 16 amino acids long. Germline lookup yields CDR1 SGDLS and CDR2 YYNGEE. The ends lost 3 bases at V and 3 bases at J; junction bases unmatched: 10. The chain's CDR3 is CASSGPLGQGDTEAFF. The CDR3 DNA reads TGTGCCAGCAGCGGACCACTCGGACAGGGTGACACTGAAGCTTTCTTT.

This clone was observed once. The chain is built from TRBV30 and TRBJ2-5; maybe TRBD2 (5 bases). V was trimmed by 3 bases and J by 2 bases, leaving 10 bases between them. The CDR3 covers 13 residues. Germline V gives CDR1 GTSNPN, CDR2 SVGIG (reference sequence). The CDR3 nucleotides are TGTGCCTGGAGCTTGGAGGAACAAGAGACCCAGTACTTC. Amino acids: CAWSLEEQETQYF.

The gene calls are TRBV5-4 and TRBJ1-4, with 10 bases aligning to TRBD1. Germline lookup yields CDR1 SGHNT and CDR2 YYREEE (reference sequence). The CDR3 runs 14 residues. The V segment lost 3 bases and the J segment 6 bases; nucleotides outside the gene matches: 2. The CDR3 sequence is CASSSTGGDEKLFF. The CDR3 DNA is TGTGCCAGCAGCTCGACAGGGGGCGATGAAAAACTGTTTTTT.

This sequence joins TRBV7-2 and TRBJ1-6, with no clear D. V lost 1 base and J 10 bases, leaving 11 bases between the germline ends. The CDR3 contains 14 residues. CDR1 and CDR2 (germline): SGHTA, FQGNSA. CDR3 DNA sequence: TGTGCCAGCAGCTTAGTTACGTCACGGTCACCCCTCCACTTT. Its protein product is CASSLVTSRSPLHF.

The V gene is TRBV19, the J gene TRBJ2-2; 9 nucleotides match TRBD2. V was pared by 5 bases and J by 7 bases, with 8 bases of the junction left unmatched. This CDR3 region has 15 residues. The germline CDR1 and CDR2 sequences are LNHDA and SQIVND (reference sequence). This CDR3 reads CASSATSGMDGELFF. DNA of the CDR3: TGTGCCAGTAGTGCGACTAGCGGCATGGACGGGGAGCTGTTTTTT.

V is TRBV28 and J is TRBJ2-1; D not resolved. Germline V CDR1 and CDR2: MDHEN, SYDVKM. The CDR3 is 14 amino acids. The germline V and J ends were trimmed by 6 bases and 0 bases, with 9 bases remaining between them. CDR3 in DNA: TGTGCCAGCAGACCCTCCGGCTCCTACAATGAGCAGTTCTTC. This gives the protein CASRPSGSYNEQFF. The full variable domain, in which reference TRBV28 and TRBJ2-1 provide the parts outside the CDR3, is DVKVTQSSRYLVKRTGEKVFLECVQDMDHENMFWYRQDPGLGLRLIYFSYDVKMKEKGDIPEGYSVSREKKERFSLILESASTNQTSMYLCASRPSGSYNEQFFGPGTRLTVL.

This sequence joins TRBV6-5 and TRBJ1-5, with a weak D call TRBD1 (6 bases). Trimming cost V 2 bases and J 5 bases, with 10 bases left between them. Germline assignment: CDR1 MNHEY and CDR2 SVGAGI. There are 14 residues in the CDR3. The CDR3 DNA reads TGTGCCAGCAGTTACGTGGCAGGGGATCAGCCCCAGCATTTT. Its translation: CASSYVAGDQPQHF.

The genes are TRBV27 and TRBJ1-4, with TRBD1 matching over 7 bases. Germline V lookup: CDR1 MNHEY, CDR2 SMNVEV (reference sequence). The ends lost 2 bases at V and 5 bases at J; junction bases unmatched: 2. This CDR3 has 14 amino acids. CDR3 nucleotide sequence: TGTGCCAGCAGTTTAGACAGGGACAATGAAAAACTGTTTTTT. It is translated as CASSLDRDNEKLFF.

The chain combines TRBV5-1 with TRBJ2-7; maybe TRBD2 (5 bases). The CDR3 spans 16 residues. The V gene's germline CDR1 is SGHRS and CDR2 YFSETQ. Trimming shortened V by 2 bases and J by 2 bases, and 17 bases separated the two germline ends. CDR3 in DNA: TGCGCCAGCAGCTTAATCGAGGGATCCCCCACCTACGAGCAGTACTTC. As protein: CASSLIEGSPTYEQYF.

The chain carries TRBV5-1 and TRBJ1-4, with 7 nucleotides matching TRBD1. Germline V gene lookup returns CDR1 SGHRS and CDR2 YFSETQ. The CDR3 runs to 13 residues. J gave up 7 bases and V 1 base, and 1 base lay outside the gene matches. In DNA, the CDR3 is TGCGCCAGCAGCTTGAACAGGGGTGAAAAACTGTTTTTT. Translation gives CASSLNRGEKLFF.

V is TRBV7-2 and J is TRBJ2-1; 11 bases align to TRBD2. CDR1 and CDR2 (germline): SGHTA, FQGNSA. The CDR3 sequence is 15 residues long. J was trimmed by 6 bases and V by 5 bases; bases with no gene match: 6. CDR3 sequence reads: CASSLDLAGGNEQFF. CDR3 sequence (DNA): TGTGCCAGCAGCCTAGACCTAGCGGGGGGCAATGAGCAGTTCTTC.

The chain joins TRBV5-1 to TRBJ2-1; the match to TRBD2 covers 8 bases. The CDR3 extends over 14 amino acids. Trimming cost V 1 base and J 6 bases; bases outside gene matches: 3. Germline V gene data show CDR1 as SGHRS and CDR2 as YFSETQ. In nucleotides, the CDR3 is TGCGCCAGCAGCTTGTTGAGCGGGGGCAATGAGCAGTTCTTC. It codes for CASSLLSGGNEQFF.

This chain connects TRBV28 to TRBJ1-4; D is unclear. Germline V gene lookup returns CDR1 MDHEN and CDR2 SYDVKM. The CDR3 is 14 amino acids. The ends were cut back, 7 bases at V and 3 bases at J, with 12 bases in the middle. CDR3 bases: TGTGCCAGCACCCTTGGCGGGGCTAATGAAAAACTGTTTTTT. Its translation is CASTLGGANEKLFF.

This clone showed up just once. The rearrangement joins TRBV10-1 to TRBJ1-1, with 8 bases matching TRBD1. V lost 6 bases, J lost 4 bases, and 7 bases stayed unmatched. The CDR3 runs 14 residues. Germline V gene lookup returns CDR1 WNHNN and CDR2 SYGVQD (reference sequence). CDR3 sequence (DNA): TGCGCCAGCAGGGAGACAGGGGTATGCACTGAAGCTTTCTTT. The encoded protein is CASRETGVCTEAFF.

This sequence joins TRBV30 and TRBJ2-3; the D is unclear. This CDR3 is built from 12 residues. Per the germline V gene, CDR1 is GTSNPN and CDR2 is SVGIG (reference sequence). Trimming pared 1 base from V and 6 bases from J, leaving 8 bases between. This CDR3 reads CAWSGSRDTQYF. The CDR3 DNA follows: TGTGCCTGGAGTGGTTCTAGGGATACGCAGTATTTT.

The V gene is TRBV28, the J gene TRBJ2-7; perhaps TRBD1 as D (6 bases). V lost 5 bases and J 1 base, leaving 12 bases between the germline ends. The germline V gene encodes CDR1 MDHEN and CDR2 SYDVKM. The CDR3 runs to 14 residues. The CDR3 loop reads CASSQWDKSYEQYF. In DNA, the CDR3 is TGTGCCAGCAGTCAATGGGACAAGTCCTACGAGCAGTACTTC. The full variable domain, in which reference TRBV28 and TRBJ2-7 provide the parts outside the CDR3, is DVKVTQSSRYLVKRTGEKVFLECVQDMDHENMFWYRQDPGLGLRLIYFSYDVKMKEKGDIPEGYSVSREKKERFSLILESASTNQTSMYLCASSQWDKSYEQYFGPGTRLTVT.

DNA of the CDR3: TGTGCCAGCATCCCGAGCGGGAGGCTAAATGAGCAGTTCTTC. This gives the protein CASIPSGRLNEQFF. The rearrangement joins TRBV28 to TRBJ2-1; TRBD2 matches at 9 bases. The trim removed 7 bases at V and 7 bases at J, leaving 8 bases unmatched. Germline assignment: CDR1 MDHEN and CDR2 SYDVKM. The CDR3 contains 14 residues.

The CDR3: CASSVGEGTTYEQYF. CDR3 DNA: TGTGCCAGCAGCGTAGGGGAGGGGACCACCTACGAGCAGTACTTC. This chain links TRBV9 with TRBJ2-7; 7 bases are shared with TRBD2. V was clipped by 0 bases and J by 2 bases; unmatched bases: 5. The V gene's germline CDR1 is SGDLS and CDR2 YYNGEE. The CDR3 sequence is 15 residues long.

The genes are TRBV7-9 and TRBJ2-2; D perhaps matches TRBD2 (5 bases). CDR3 length: 16 residues. From germline, CDR1 is SEHNR and CDR2 FQNEAQ (reference sequence). The V end was cut by 1 base, the J end by 10 bases, with 19 bases between. The CDR3 coding sequence is TGTGCCAGCAGCTTAGTTCCGGCCAGGTCGGGGTCGGAGCTGTTTTTT. This sequence encodes CASSLVPARSGSELFF.

The rearrangement links TRBV5-1 to TRBJ2-7; 9 positions match TRBD1. V lost 3 bases to trimming and J lost 2 bases; unmatched junction nucleotides: 6. The CDR3 runs 15 residues. Germline CDR1 and CDR2: SGHRS and YFSETQ. CDR3 amino acids: CASSSGTGRPYEQYF. In nucleotides, the CDR3 is TGCGCCAGCAGCTCAGGGACAGGGAGGCCCTACGAGCAGTACTTC.

The chain is built from TRBV7-3 and TRBJ2-2; 7 bases align to TRBD1. The CDR3 loop spans 17 amino acids. Germline loops: CDR1 SGHTA, CDR2 FQGTGA. The J segment lost 4 bases and the V segment lost 0 bases, leaving 8 bases of the junction unmatched. CDR3 sequence (DNA): TGTGCCAGCAGCTTAACGCCTGACAGGGAGTTCACCGGGGAGCTGTTTTTT. Its translation: CASSLTPDREFTGELFF.

The chain has TRBV18 and TRBJ1-5; D might be TRBD1 (5 bases). There are 14 residues in the CDR3. Trimming removed 4 bases at V and 3 bases at J, with 10 bases between. Germline V gene data show CDR1 as KGHSH and CDR2 as LQKENI. The CDR3 is CASSLDSPNQPQHF. In DNA, the CDR3 is TGTGCCAGCTCACTAGACAGCCCCAATCAGCCCCAGCATTTT.

This clone was seen more than once but under ten times. The chain uses TRBV19 and TRBJ1-5; 7 bases are a match to TRBD1. The CDR3 extends over 15 amino acids. The V gene's germline CDR1 is LNHDA and CDR2 SQIVND (reference sequence). V was pared by 4 bases and J by 3 bases, with 6 bases of the junction left unmatched. In DNA, the CDR3 is TGTGCCAGTAGTAGACAGGGAGATTTCAATCAGCCCCAGCATTTT. As protein: CASSRQGDFNQPQHF.